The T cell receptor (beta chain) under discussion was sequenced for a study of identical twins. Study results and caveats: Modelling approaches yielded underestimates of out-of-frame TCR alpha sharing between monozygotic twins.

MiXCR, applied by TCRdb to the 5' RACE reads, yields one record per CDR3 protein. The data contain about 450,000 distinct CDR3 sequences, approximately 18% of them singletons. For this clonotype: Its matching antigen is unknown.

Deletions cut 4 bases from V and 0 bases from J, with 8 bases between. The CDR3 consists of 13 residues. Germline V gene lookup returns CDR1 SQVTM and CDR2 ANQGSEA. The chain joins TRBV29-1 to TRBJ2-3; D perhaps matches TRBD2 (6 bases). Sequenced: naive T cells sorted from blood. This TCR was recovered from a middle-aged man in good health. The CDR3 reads CSVAGTSTDTQYF. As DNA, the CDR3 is TGCAGCGTTGCCGGGACTAGCACAGATACGCAGTATTTT.